This passage covers 10 T cell receptor beta chains from one sample sequenced in a study of T cell responses to AZD1222 COVID-19 vaccine. Clones were read by immunoSEQ multiplex PCR, and TCRdb kept only the in-frame ones, dropping some. This sample yields tens of thousands of clones, of which 70% to 85% are seen a single time; 20% belongs to the top ten. Sequenced here: peripheral blood, sampled on day 0 of MenACWY control vaccination. Every receptor here comes from an adult in good health.

V is TRBV18 and J is TRBJ2-3; 12 positions match TRBD2. CDR3 length: 17 residues. Germline V gene sequence: CDR1 KGHSH, CDR2 LQKENI. V lost 3 bases and J lost 0; bases outside the gene matches: 4. In DNA form, the CDR3 reads TGTGCCAGCTCACCTTCTAGCGGGAGGGCGAGCACAGATACGCAGTATTTT. Protein sequence: CASSPSSGRASTDTQYF.

The chain has TRBV5-1 and TRBJ2-3; D perhaps matches TRBD2 (6 bases). The V gene lost 9 bases and the J gene lost 1 base, with 18 bases spanning the gap. CDR1 is SGHRS, CDR2 YFSETQ, per germline. This CDR3 is 15 amino acids long. The CDR3: CATSLLAMGTDTQYF. As DNA, the CDR3 is TGCGCCACTTCACTCCTAGCGATGGGCACAGATACGCAGTATTTT.

This chain uses TRBV10-3 with TRBJ2-1; D remains unclear. The CDR3 sequence is 11 residues long. Looked up from germline, CDR1 is ENHRY and CDR2 is SYGVKD. The V end was cut by 8 bases, the J end by 3 bases, with 5 bases between. Written as DNA, the CDR3 is TGTGCCATCGGAAGCTACAATGAGCAGTTCTTC. Its protein product is CAIGSYNEQFF.

The chain couples TRBV3-1 (or the pseudogene TRBV3-2) to TRBJ1-2; no firm D call. Germline CDR1 reads LGHDT; CDR2 reads YNNKEL (reference sequence). The CDR3 extends over 13 amino acids. V gave up 10 bases and J gave up 1 base, with 13 bases separating them. CDR3 bases: TGTGCCACTGGCGGTAAGGGTAACTATGGCTACACCTTC. The encoded protein is CATGGKGNYGYTF.

The rearrangement uses TRBV7-6 and TRBJ2-3; TRBD2 might be the D (6 bases). The CDR3 is 15 residues long. Trimming stripped 2 bases from V and 2 bases from J, with 11 bases between. Germline values: CDR1 SGHVS, CDR2 FNYEAQ. CDR3 sequence (DNA): TGTGCCAGCAGCTTAAATCCGGGAGACACAGATACGCAGTATTTT. This translates into CASSLNPGDTDTQYF.

The chain uses TRBV9 and TRBJ2-2, with no clear D. V was shortened by 0 bases and J by 7 bases, with 7 bases between the two germline ends. The CDR3 sequence is 13 residues long. Germline assignment: CDR1 SGDLS and CDR2 YYNGEE. CDR3 DNA: TGTGCCAGCAGCGTAGTACTGGGCGGGGAGCTGTTTTTT. Translation: CASSVVLGGELFF.

This chain connects TRBV2 to TRBJ1-5; no clear D. This CDR3 has 13 residues. V gave up 7 bases and J gave up 4 bases, with 11 bases separating them. The germline CDR1 and CDR2 sequences are SNHLY and FYNNEI. The CDR3 here is CASKLGSNQPQHF. The CDR3 DNA follows: TGTGCCAGCAAATTAGGATCGAATCAGCCCCAGCATTTT.

The V and J genes are TRBV4-1 and TRBJ2-2; D gene uncertain. The V end was cut by 0 bases, the J end by 3 bases, with 8 bases between. The CDR3 runs 15 residues. CDR1 is MGHRA, CDR2 YSYEKL, per germline. CDR3 in DNA: TGCGCCAGCAGCCAAGAAGACGGAGACACCGGGGAGCTGTTTTTT. Amino acids: CASSQEDGDTGELFF.

J is TRBJ2-2 and V is TRBV30; D may be TRBD2 (5 bases). Germline CDR1 is GTSNPN and CDR2 is SVGIG (reference sequence). The CDR3 sequence is 13 residues long. Between the trimmed V and J ends, which lost 4 bases and 1 base, there was a span of 7 bases. In DNA, the CDR3 is TGTGCCTGGAAGGCGGGGAACACCGGGGAGCTGTTTTTT. It is translated as CAWKAGNTGELFF.

This clone has just a few counts. V and J are TRBV30 and TRBJ1-2, with D unresolved. Germline V gives CDR1 GTSNPN, CDR2 SVGIG (reference sequence). V lost 2 bases and J lost 7, with 20 bases in between. The CDR3 totals 15 residues. CDR3 DNA: TGTGCCTGGAGTTTCTCGAGGGCGCTAATAAGTGGCTACACCTTC. Encoded protein: CAWSFSRALISGYTF.